The subject of this entry is one T cell receptor beta chain. Generated by immunoSEQ multiplex PCR, the TCRdb table keeps only in-frame clones and is missing some. The repertoire includes a few hundred thousand clones, 85% to 90% of them detected once, and 1.2% sits in the top ten. This entry is derived from a study of blood T cell repertoires in COVID-19. For the study at large: PBMCs, B-cell-depleted T cells, or T cells provided the cDNA or gDNA that made up the material.

V lost 1 base and J lost 0, with 7 bases in between. The CDR3 runs 14 residues. From germline, CDR1 is GTSNPN and CDR2 SVGIG (reference sequence). The V gene is TRBV30, the J gene TRBJ1-3; maybe TRBD1 (5 bases). The source of this sequence is a man younger than 40 who had recovered from COVID-19. The sequenced material came from PBMCs or T cells enriched from blood (not recorded which). For the CDR3, the DNA is TGTGCCTGGAGTGAGGGACTCTCTGGAAACACCATATATTTT. The encoded protein is CAWSEGLSGNTIYF. The complete variable domain, with remaining parts taken from reference TRBV30 and TRBJ1-3, reads SQTIHQWPATLVQPVGSPLSLECTVEGTSNPNLYWYRQAAGRGLQLLFYSVGIGQISSEVPQNLSASRPQDRQFILSSKKLLLSDSGFYLCAWSEGLSGNTIYFGEGSWLTVV.